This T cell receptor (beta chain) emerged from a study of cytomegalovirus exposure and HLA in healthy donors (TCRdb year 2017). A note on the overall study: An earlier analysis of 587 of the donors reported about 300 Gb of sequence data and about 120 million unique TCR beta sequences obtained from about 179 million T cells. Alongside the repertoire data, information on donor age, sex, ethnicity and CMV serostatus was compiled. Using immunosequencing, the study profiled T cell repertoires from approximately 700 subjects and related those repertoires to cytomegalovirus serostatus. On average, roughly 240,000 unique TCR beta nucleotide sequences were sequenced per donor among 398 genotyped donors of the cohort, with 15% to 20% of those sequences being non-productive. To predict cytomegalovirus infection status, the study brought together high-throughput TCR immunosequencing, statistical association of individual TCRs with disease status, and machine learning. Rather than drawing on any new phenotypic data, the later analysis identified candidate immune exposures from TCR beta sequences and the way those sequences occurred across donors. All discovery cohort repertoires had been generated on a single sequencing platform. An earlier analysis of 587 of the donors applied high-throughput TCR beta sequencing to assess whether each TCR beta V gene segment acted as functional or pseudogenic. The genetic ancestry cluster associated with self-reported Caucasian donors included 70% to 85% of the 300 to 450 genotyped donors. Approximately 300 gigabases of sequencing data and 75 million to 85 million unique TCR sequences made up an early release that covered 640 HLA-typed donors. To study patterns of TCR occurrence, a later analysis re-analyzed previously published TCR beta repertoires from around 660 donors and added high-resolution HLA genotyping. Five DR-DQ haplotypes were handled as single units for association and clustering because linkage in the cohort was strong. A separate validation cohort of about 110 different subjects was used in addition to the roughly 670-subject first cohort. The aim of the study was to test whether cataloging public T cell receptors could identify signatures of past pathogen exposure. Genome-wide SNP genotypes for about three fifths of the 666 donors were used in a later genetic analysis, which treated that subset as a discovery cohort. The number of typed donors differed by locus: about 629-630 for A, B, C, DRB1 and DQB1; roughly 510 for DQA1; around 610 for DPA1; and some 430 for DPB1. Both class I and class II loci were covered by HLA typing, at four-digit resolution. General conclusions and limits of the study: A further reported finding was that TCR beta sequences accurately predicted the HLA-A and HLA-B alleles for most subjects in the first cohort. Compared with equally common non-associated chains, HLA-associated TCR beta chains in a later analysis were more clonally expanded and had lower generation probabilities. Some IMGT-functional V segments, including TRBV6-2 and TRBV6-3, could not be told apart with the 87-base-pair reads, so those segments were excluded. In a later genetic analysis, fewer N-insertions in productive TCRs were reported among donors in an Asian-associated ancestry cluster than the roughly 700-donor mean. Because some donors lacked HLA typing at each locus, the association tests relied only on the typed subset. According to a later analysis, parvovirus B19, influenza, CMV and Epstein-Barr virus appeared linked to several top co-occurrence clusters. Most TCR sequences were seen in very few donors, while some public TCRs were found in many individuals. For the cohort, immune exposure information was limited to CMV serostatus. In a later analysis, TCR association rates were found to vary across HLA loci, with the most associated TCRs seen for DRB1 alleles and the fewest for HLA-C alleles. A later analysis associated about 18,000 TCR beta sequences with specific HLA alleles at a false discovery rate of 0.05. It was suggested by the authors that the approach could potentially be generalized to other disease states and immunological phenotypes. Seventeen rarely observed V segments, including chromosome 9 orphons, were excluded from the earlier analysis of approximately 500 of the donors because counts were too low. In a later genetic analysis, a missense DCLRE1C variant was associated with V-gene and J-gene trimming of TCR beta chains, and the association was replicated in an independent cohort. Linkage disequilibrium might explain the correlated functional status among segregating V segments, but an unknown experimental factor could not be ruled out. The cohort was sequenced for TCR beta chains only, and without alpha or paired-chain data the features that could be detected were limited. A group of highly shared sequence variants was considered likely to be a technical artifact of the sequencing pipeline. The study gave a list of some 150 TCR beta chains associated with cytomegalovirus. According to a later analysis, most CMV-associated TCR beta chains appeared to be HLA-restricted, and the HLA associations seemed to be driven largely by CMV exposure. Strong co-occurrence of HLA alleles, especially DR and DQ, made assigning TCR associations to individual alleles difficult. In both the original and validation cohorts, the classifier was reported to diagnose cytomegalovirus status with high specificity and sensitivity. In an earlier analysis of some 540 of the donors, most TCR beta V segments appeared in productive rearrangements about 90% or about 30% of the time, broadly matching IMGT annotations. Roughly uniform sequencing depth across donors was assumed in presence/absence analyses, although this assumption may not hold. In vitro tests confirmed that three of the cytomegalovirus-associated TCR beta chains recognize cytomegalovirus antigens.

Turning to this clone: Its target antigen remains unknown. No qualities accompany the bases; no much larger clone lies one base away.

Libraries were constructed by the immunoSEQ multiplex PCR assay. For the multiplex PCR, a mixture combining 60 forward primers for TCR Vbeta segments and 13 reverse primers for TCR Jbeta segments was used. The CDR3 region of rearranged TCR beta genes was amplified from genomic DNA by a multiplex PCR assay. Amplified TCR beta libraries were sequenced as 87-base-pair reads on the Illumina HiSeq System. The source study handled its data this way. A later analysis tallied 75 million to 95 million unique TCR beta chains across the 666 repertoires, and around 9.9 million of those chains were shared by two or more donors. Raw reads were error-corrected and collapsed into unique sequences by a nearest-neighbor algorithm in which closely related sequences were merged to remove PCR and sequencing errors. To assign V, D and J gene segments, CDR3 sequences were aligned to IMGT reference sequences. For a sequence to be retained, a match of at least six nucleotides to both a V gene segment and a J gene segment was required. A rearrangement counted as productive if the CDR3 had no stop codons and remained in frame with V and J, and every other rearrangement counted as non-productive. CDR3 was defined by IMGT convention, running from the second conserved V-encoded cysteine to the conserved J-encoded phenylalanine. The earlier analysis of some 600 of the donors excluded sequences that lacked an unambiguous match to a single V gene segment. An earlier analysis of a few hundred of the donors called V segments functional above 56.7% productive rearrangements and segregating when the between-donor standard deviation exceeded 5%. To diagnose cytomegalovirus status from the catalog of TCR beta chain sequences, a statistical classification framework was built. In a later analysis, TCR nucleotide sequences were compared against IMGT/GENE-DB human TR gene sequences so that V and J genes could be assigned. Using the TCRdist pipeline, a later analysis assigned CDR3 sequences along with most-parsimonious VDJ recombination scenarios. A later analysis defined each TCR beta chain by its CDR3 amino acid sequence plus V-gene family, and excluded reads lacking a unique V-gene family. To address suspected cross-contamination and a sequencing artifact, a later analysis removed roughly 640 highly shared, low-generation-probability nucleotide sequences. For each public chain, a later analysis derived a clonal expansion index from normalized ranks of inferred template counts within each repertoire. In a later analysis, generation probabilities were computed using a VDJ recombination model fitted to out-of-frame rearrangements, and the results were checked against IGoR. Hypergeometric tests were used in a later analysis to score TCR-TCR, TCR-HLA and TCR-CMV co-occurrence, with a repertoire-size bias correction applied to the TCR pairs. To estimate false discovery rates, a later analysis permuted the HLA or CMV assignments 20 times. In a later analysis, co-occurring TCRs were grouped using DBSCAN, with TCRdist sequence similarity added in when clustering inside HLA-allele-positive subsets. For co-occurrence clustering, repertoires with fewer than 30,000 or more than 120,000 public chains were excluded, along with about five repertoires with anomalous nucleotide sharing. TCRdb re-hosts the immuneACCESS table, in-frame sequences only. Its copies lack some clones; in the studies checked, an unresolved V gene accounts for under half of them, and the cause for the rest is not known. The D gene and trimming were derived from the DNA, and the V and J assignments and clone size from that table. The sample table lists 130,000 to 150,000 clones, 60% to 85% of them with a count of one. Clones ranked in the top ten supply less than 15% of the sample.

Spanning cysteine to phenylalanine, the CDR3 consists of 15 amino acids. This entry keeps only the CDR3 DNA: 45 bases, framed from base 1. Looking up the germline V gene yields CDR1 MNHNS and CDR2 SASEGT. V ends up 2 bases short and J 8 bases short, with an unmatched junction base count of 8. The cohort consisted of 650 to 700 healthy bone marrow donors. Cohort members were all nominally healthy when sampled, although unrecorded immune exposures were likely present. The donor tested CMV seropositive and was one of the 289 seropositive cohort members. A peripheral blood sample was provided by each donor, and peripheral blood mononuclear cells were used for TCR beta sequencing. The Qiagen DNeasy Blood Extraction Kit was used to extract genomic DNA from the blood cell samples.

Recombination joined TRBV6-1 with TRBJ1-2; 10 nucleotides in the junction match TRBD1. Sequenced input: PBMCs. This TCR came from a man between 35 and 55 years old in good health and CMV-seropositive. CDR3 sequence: CASSELGQGFYGYTF. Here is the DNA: TGTGCCAGCAGTGAATTGGGACAGGGGTTTTACGGCTACACCTTC.